This T cell receptor beta chain comes out of a study of a mutant IDH1 vaccine in newly diagnosed glioma. Study-level information: Treated patients had a mean age of approximately 40 years and a 62.5% male, around 38% female split. Most had both radiotherapy and temozolomide beforehand; others had only one.

This sample's time point: week 35, safety follow-up. Mutant IDH1 20-mer peptide, at 300 ug, made up each vaccine dose, with topical imiquimod. Notes on this clone: Its cognate antigen is unknown. In the same sample, other DNA sequences code for this CDR3.

V shed 8 bases and J shed 8 bases, with 18 bases lying between them. The CDR3 contains 14 residues. CDR1 SNHLY and CDR2 FYNNEI come from the germline V gene. The repertoire was sequenced with immunoSEQ multiplex PCR; TCRdb's copy has only in-frame clones and lacks some. The sample lists fewer than 70,000 clones; roughly 86% were seen once. The sample was PBMCs, taken from a glioma patient whose treatment included an IDH1 peptide vaccine. The sequence was collected from a man in his thirties or forties with glioma. The V and J genes are TRBV2 and TRBJ2-2; D not certain. CDR3 region: CASASILMSGELFF. The CDR3 nucleotides are TGTGCCAGCGCCTCAATATTGATGTCGGGGGAGCTGTTTTTT. Full variable domain (outside the CDR3, taken from reference TRBV2 and TRBJ2-2): EPEVTQTPSHQVTQMGQEVILRCVPISNHLYFYWYRQILGQKVEFLVSFYNNEISEKSEIFDDQFSVERPDGSNFTLKIRSTKLEDSAMYFCASASILMSGELFFGEGSRLTVL.